Presented here are 31 T cell receptor beta chains from one specimen sequenced in a study of T cell repertoires in cytomegalovirus infection. What these receptors recognize is not known. TCRdb ran MiXCR on the reads and lists one entry per CDR3 protein. The table lists fewer than 1,000,000 distinct CDR3 sequences, less than 40% of them singletons. Sequenced here: cultured CD8+ T cells from PBMCs, sampled from culture after CMV antigen stimulation. The receptors come from a human donor in good health (CMV status not recorded). Some clones in this sample may be carry-over from other donors' samples.

Details on this clonotype: With a much larger clone just one base away, this may be a read error. The chain carries TRBV4-1 and TRBJ2-5; 11 bases fit TRBD1. The CDR3 has 15 residues. The germline V gene has CDR1 MGHRA and CDR2 YSYEKL. The CDR3 DNA sequence: TGCGTCAGCAGCCAGGACAGGGGGCTTGGAGAGACCCAGTACTTC. Its protein product is CVSSQDRGLGETQYF.

The rearrangement uses TRBV25-1 and TRBJ2-2; D might be TRBD2 (6 bases). Deletions cut 4 bases from V and 1 base from J, with 10 bases between. CDR3 size: 15 residues. Germline loops: CDR1 MGHDK, CDR2 SYGVNS. The CDR3 coding sequence is TGTGCCAGCAGTGGGGAGGTCGAGAACACCGGGGAGCTGTTTTTT. Translation: CASSGEVENTGELFF.

A word on this clonotype: A clone one base away is much larger, so this may be a read error. V and J are TRBV9 and TRBJ2-1; TRBD1 might be the D (6 bases). This CDR3 spans 14 amino acids. Germline values: CDR1 SGDLS, CDR2 YYNGEE. DNA for the CDR3: TGTGTCAGCAGCGCCCGGTCACAGGGAAATGAGCAGTTCTTC. Translated: CVSSARSQGNEQFF.

This chain uses TRBV7-8 with TRBJ1-6; D not resolved. Germline CDR1 is SGHVS and CDR2 is FQNEAQ. The CDR3 totals 17 residues. V was pared by 5 bases and J by 8 bases, with 22 bases between. The CDR3 loop is CASSPRVWVGSDSPLHF. The CDR3 DNA reads as TGTGCCAGCAGCCCTCGCGTATGGGTAGGCTCGGATTCACCCCTCCACTTT. Using reference TRBV7-8 and TRBJ1-6 for the parts outside the CDR3, the full variable domain is GAGVSQSPRYKVAKRGQDVALRCDPISGHVSLFWYQQALGQGPEFLTYFQNEAQLDKSGLPSDRFFAERPEGSVSTLKIQRTQQEDSAVYLCASSPRVWVGSDSPLHFGNGTRLTVT.

A few counts support this clonotype. This sequence joins TRBV27 and TRBJ1-5, with a weak D call TRBD1 (5 bases). The CDR3 has 15 amino acids. Trimming pared 6 bases from V and 2 bases from J, leaving 14 bases between. Germline V gives CDR1 MNHEY, CDR2 SMNVEV (reference sequence). The chain's CDR3 is CASSPDSGGNQPQHF. The DNA for the CDR3 is TGTGCCAGCAGCCCAGACTCGGGGGGCAATCAGCCCCAGCATTTT.

V and J are TRBV13 and TRBJ1-2; no clear D. This CDR3 region has 15 residues. Looked up from germline, CDR1 is PRHDT and CDR2 is FYEKMQ (reference sequence). The germline V and J ends were trimmed by 4 bases and 4 bases, with 16 bases remaining between them. CDR3 in DNA: TGTGCCAGCAGCTCGGAGGACGGAATTCTCTATGGCTACACCTTC. Amino acid sequence: CASSSEDGILYGYTF.

This rearrangement joins TRBV14 to TRBJ1-2, with no clear D. This CDR3 contains 14 residues. Trimming took off 2 bases at V and 4 bases at J, with 11 bases between the two ends. Germline V gene lookup returns CDR1 SGHDN and CDR2 FVKESK. The CDR3 here is CASSQFRSFYGYTF. CDR3 bases: TGTGCCAGCAGCCAATTTCGGAGCTTCTATGGCTACACCTTC.

This clonotype came up a few times. This chain links TRBV10-3 with TRBJ1-1; no clear D. This CDR3 is 13 amino acids long. Germline lookup yields CDR1 ENHRY and CDR2 SYGVKD. Trimming took off 3 bases at V and 3 bases at J, with 8 bases between the two ends. The CDR3 loop reads CAISDPPDTEAFF. The CDR3 bases are TGTGCCATCAGTGATCCTCCGGACACTGAAGCTTTCTTT.

The chain combines TRBV7-9 with TRBJ1-1, with D hard to call. The germline gives CDR1 SEHNR, CDR2 FQNEAQ (reference sequence). The CDR3 is made up of 14 amino acids. V lost 5 bases to trimming and J lost 2 bases, with 12 bases between them. The CDR3 region has the DNA TGTGCCAGCAGCCAGCCAGAGAATAACACTGAAGCTTTCTTT. This sequence encodes CASSQPENNTEAFF.

The chain joins TRBV2 to TRBJ2-1; TRBD1 is a possible D gene (6 bases). The CDR3 consists of 14 residues. The germline gives CDR1 SNHLY, CDR2 FYNNEI. V lost 8 bases, J lost 8 bases, and 19 bases lay in between. The DNA of the CDR3 is TGTGCCAGCGGGGGCCTCCAGGTCCGCGATGAGCAGTTCTTC. This translates into CASGGLQVRDEQFF.

This chain uses TRBV11-3 with TRBJ1-5, with a possible D match to TRBD1 (6 bases). The germline V and J ends were trimmed by 8 bases and 7 bases, with 27 bases remaining between them. Germline V lookup: CDR1 SGHNT, CDR2 YENEEA. CDR3 size: 17 residues. CDR3 sequence reads: CASAWASGTNIKQPQHF. CDR3 nucleotide sequence: TGTGCCAGCGCCTGGGCTTCCGGGACAAATATTAAACAGCCCCAGCATTTT.

This chain joins TRBV19 and TRBJ1-1; D perhaps matches TRBD1 (5 bases). This CDR3 contains 14 residues. Germline CDR1 reads LNHDA; CDR2 reads SQIVND (reference sequence). V lost 6 bases to trimming and J lost 3 bases, with 14 bases between them. The CDR3 is CASRDPTGDTEAFF. The CDR3 coding sequence is TGTGCCAGTAGGGACCCTACGGGGGACACTGAAGCTTTCTTT.

This clonotype was observed a few times. This chain uses TRBV6-1 with TRBJ1-2; tentative D call: TRBD1 (6 bases). Per germline, CDR1 MNHNS and CDR2 SASEGT. Trimming pared 5 bases from V and 0 bases from J, leaving 19 bases between. The CDR3 contains 17 residues. DNA of the CDR3: TGTGCCAGCAGTTTCGCCCTCCTGGACAGAGCTAACTATGGCTACACCTTC. This gives the protein CASSFALLDRANYGYTF.

This clonotype was observed a few times. The chain links TRBV6-2 or TRBV6-3 to TRBJ2-1; 10 bases fit TRBD2. CDR1 is MNHEY and CDR2 is SVGEGT in the germline V gene. The V segment lost 2 bases and the J segment 10 bases; nucleotides outside the gene matches: 17. This CDR3 region has 18 residues. The CDR3 protein is CASSYDPGLASLGYEQFF. In nucleotides, the CDR3 is TGTGCCAGCAGTTACGACCCGGGACTAGCGTCATTAGGGTACGAGCAGTTCTTC.

This clonotype came up many times. The V and J genes are TRBV7-6 and TRBJ2-7; no firm D call. Germline V lookup: CDR1 SGHVS, CDR2 FNYEAQ. This CDR3 has 14 residues. The V gene lost 2 bases and the J gene lost 4 bases, with 12 bases spanning the gap. The CDR3, as DNA: TGTGCCAGCAGCTTATGGGCGATCGGATACGAGCAGTACGTC. It specifies CASSLWAIGYEQYV.

The chain has TRBV19 and TRBJ1-2; 8 bases agree with TRBD1. The V gene end was trimmed by 9 bases and the J gene end by 3 bases; junction bases not matched to a gene: 3. The CDR3 sequence is 12 residues long. Germline V CDR1 and CDR2: LNHDA, SQIVND (reference sequence). The CDR3 region is CASQTGDYGYTF. CDR3 in DNA: TGTGCCAGCCAGACAGGGGACTATGGCTACACCTTC.

This clonotype appeared a few times. The chain couples TRBV7-9 to TRBJ1-1, with D possibly TRBD1 on 6 matching bases. The CDR3 has 17 amino acids. V lost 4 bases and J lost 0, with 18 bases in between. The germline V gene has CDR1 SEHNR and CDR2 FQNEAQ (reference sequence). CDR3 DNA: TGTGCCAGCAGCTCTCGGGGGGCGTCGACTTTGAACACTGAAGCTTTCTTT. Protein product: CASSSRGASTLNTEAFF.

This clonotype was counted ten times or more. The J gene is TRBJ2-4, the V gene TRBV7-2; D may be TRBD1 (6 bases). Germline-derived CDR1 and CDR2 are SGHTA and FQGNSA. The CDR3 has 17 residues. Trimming shortened V by 3 bases and J by 1 base, and 16 bases separated the two germline ends. The CDR3 sequence: CASSFLQGLRAKNIQYF. The CDR3 nucleotides are TGTGCCAGCAGCTTCCTTCAGGGGCTACGGGCCAAAAACATTCAGTACTTC.

This chain joins TRBV6-1 and TRBJ2-1; TRBD2 matches 11 bases. Germline CDR1 MNHNS, CDR2 SASEGT. V lost 3 bases to trimming and J lost 10 bases; unmatched junction nucleotides: 8. CDR3 length: 15 residues. The CDR3 loop is CASSDSGGAVEEQFF. The CDR3 DNA follows: TGTGCCAGCAGTGATAGCGGGGGGGCGGTTGAGGAGCAGTTCTTC.

This clonotype was counted a few times. The chain has TRBV5-8 and TRBJ2-5; 10 nucleotides match TRBD2. The CDR3 has 15 residues. Trimming took 10 bases from V and 4 from J; bases not matched to a gene: 13. Germline V lookup: CDR1 SGHTS, CDR2 YDEGEE. CDR3 DNA sequence: TGTGCCCACGGCCAGCGGGGGGGCCTAAGAGAGACCCAGTACTTC. Protein: CAHGQRGGLRETQYF.

V usage is TRBV7-4 and J usage is TRBJ1-2; 7 bases align to TRBD1. CDR1 is SGHVT, CDR2 SQSDAQ, per germline. The V and J ends lost 8 bases and 2 bases, in that order; junction bases with no gene match: 5. CDR3 length: 13 amino acids. CDR3: CASQGGDNYGYTF. CDR3 bases: TGTGCCAGCCAGGGGGGAGACAACTATGGCTACACCTTC.

V and J are TRBV6-6 and TRBJ1-1; TRBD1 matches 9 bases. Germline V gene data show CDR1 as MNHNY and CDR2 as SVGAGI (reference sequence). This CDR3 region has 14 residues. The trim removed 6 bases at V and 7 bases at J, leaving 9 bases unmatched. The CDR3 region has the DNA TGTGCCAGCAGCCCCCGGACAGGGGATTTTGAAGCTTTCTTT. This codes for CASSPRTGDFEAFF.

The chain is built from TRBV20-1 and TRBJ1-2; D unclear. The CDR3 is 13 residues long. V was cut by 6 bases and J by 0 bases, with 11 bases left in between. The germline V gene encodes CDR1 DFQATT and CDR2 SNEGSKA (reference sequence). CDR3 loop: CSARPQSNYGYTF. The CDR3 nucleotides read TGCAGTGCCCGGCCCCAGTCTAACTATGGCTACACCTTC.

Written as DNA, the CDR3 is TGTGCCAGCTCACCCATAGGGGACAGCCTCAACACAGATACGCAGTATTTT. Amino acid sequence: CASSPIGDSLNTDTQYF. The chain couples TRBV18 to TRBJ2-3; 7 positions match TRBD1. The V gene's germline CDR1 is KGHSH and CDR2 LQKENI. V was pared by 3 bases and J by 2 bases, with 11 bases of the junction left unmatched. CDR3 length: 17 amino acids.

Turning to this clonotype: The junction and the germline gene differ at one end; a read error may be behind it. V gene TRBV14 combines with J gene TRBJ2-5; 11 bases are shared with TRBD2. Germline values: CDR1 SGHDN, CDR2 FVKESK. CDR3 length: 18 residues. For the CDR3, the DNA is TGTGCCAGCGGCCACGGGACTAGCGGAGGGGCAATTCAAGAGACCCAGTACTTC. Translated: CASGHGTSGGAIQETQYF.

This clonotype is a singleton in its sample. J is TRBJ1-2 and V is TRBV3-1; D remains ambiguous. V was pared by 1 base and J by 0 bases, with 9 bases between. This CDR3 spans 15 amino acids. Germline V gene data show CDR1 as LGHDT and CDR2 as YNNKEL (reference sequence). The CDR3 protein is CASSQGRRANYGYTF. Written as DNA, the CDR3 is TGTGCCAGCAGCCAAGGACGGAGAGCTAACTATGGCTACACCTTC.

The chain couples TRBV11-2 to TRBJ2-1, with D maybe TRBD1 (5 bases). The CDR3 is 14 amino acids. From germline, CDR1 is SGHAT and CDR2 FQNNGV. Trimming shortened V by 5 bases and J by 8 bases, and 16 bases separated the two germline ends. The CDR3 bases are TGTGCCAGCAGCCCCCCAGGGCGAACATATGAGCAGTTCTTC. It codes for CASSPPGRTYEQFF.

This clonotype was observed a handful of times. This chain uses TRBV13 with TRBJ2-1; 10 bases are a match to TRBD2. This CDR3 is built from 15 residues. With 2 bases clipped from V and 8 bases from J, the junction kept 6 bases outside the gene matches. Germline V gene data show CDR1 as PRHDT and CDR2 as FYEKMQ (reference sequence). The CDR3 loop is CASSLPSGGAYEQFF. For the CDR3, the DNA is TGTGCCAGCAGCTTACCGAGCGGGGGGGCCTATGAGCAGTTCTTC.

The rearrangement links TRBV5-4 to TRBJ2-3; D remains unclear. CDR1 and CDR2 (germline): SGHNT, YYREEE (reference sequence). V gave up 5 bases and J gave up 6 bases, with 16 bases separating them. The CDR3 is made up of 14 amino acids. The CDR3 loop reads CASSLAQTADTQYF. DNA of the CDR3: TGTGCCAGCAGTCTTGCACAGACTGCGGATACGCAGTATTTT.

Remarks on this clonotype: Its ends do not fully match the called genes, so a read error is possible. This sequence joins TRBV5-6 and TRBJ2-1; D is ambiguous. The CDR3 consists of 13 residues. Looked up from germline, CDR1 is SGHDT and CDR2 is YYEEEE. The chain's CDR3 is CVSPRPSYNEQFF. The CDR3 DNA reads TGTGTCAGCCCGCGGCCCTCCTACAATGAGCAGTTCTTC.

The J gene is TRBJ2-2, the V gene TRBV6-8; D remains unclear. The CDR3 loop spans 14 amino acids. V shed 2 bases and J shed 6 bases, with 10 bases lying between them. From germline, CDR1 is MNHGY and CDR2 SAAAGT. For the CDR3, the DNA is TGTGCCAGCAGTTACGTTACGTCCCCCGGGGAGCTGTTTTTT. This gives the protein CASSYVTSPGELFF.